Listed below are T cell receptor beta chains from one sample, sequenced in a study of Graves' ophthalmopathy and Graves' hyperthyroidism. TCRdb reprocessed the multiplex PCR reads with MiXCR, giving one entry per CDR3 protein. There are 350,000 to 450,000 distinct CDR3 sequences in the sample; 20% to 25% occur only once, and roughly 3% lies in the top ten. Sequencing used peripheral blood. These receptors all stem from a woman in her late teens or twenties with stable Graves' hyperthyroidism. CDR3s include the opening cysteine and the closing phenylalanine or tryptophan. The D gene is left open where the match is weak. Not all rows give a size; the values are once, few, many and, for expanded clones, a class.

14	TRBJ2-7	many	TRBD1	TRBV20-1	TGCAGTGCCCCAGGGACAGGCTCCGCATACGAGCAGTACTTC	CSAPGTGSAYEQYF
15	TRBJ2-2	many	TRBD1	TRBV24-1	TGTGCCACCAGCCGACAGGGTCAGAGGGCCGGGGAGCTGTTTTTT	CATSRQGQRAGELFF
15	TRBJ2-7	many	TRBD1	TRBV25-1	TGTGCCAGCAGTGTATCCCGGGACAGGCCCTACGAGCAGTACTTC	CASSVSRDRPYEQYF
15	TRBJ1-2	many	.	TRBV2	TGTGCCAGCACTTTGGACGAGGTTGTGAACTATGGCTACACCTTC	CASTLDEVVNYGYTF
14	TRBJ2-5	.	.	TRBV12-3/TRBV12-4	TGTGCCAGCAGCAGGGCTAGGGTTCTTGAGACCCAGTACTTC	CASSRARVLETQYF
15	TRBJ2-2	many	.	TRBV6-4	TGTGCCAGCAGCGTTGACAGTGCGAACACCGGGGAGCTGTTTTTT	CASSVDSANTGELFF
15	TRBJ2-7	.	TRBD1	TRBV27	TGTGCCAGCAGTTTTGAGTTCCGGACAGGGAACGAGCAGTACTTC	CASSFEFRTGNEQYF
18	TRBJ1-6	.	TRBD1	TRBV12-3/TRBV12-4	TGTGCCAGCAGCTTCACCGGGACAGGAAGCTCCTATAATTCACCCCTCCACTTT	CASSFTGTGSSYNSPLHF
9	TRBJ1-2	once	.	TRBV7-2	TGTGCCAGCAGCCAGGACTACACCTTC	CASSQDYTF
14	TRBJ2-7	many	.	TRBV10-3	TGTGCCATCAGTGAGTCGAGGCGACCGTACGAGCAGTACTTC	CAISESRRPYEQYF
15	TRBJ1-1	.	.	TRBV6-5	TGTGCCAGCAGTTACGGTCGACTCGGGAACACTGAAGCTTTCTTT	CASSYGRLGNTEAFF
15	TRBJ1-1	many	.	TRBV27	TGTGCCAGCAGTTTATCGGTCTTGGCGGACACTGAAGCTTTCTTT	CASSLSVLADTEAFF
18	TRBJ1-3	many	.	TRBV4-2	TGTGCCAGCAGCCAAGACTTTTCACCCCGGGGGGCTGGAAACACCATATATTTT	CASSQDFSPRGAGNTIYF
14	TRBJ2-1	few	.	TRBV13	TGTGCCAGCAGCTCCCGGAGCTCCTACAATGAGCAGTTCTTC	CASSSRSSYNEQFF
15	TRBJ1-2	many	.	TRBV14	TGTGCCAGCAGCCAACTCACAGACCTTAACTATGGCTACACCTTC	CASSQLTDLNYGYTF
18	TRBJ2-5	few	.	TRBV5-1	TGCGCCAGCAGCCTGGTAGACCCGGTTTCGGGACCCGGCGGGACCCAGTACTTC	CASSLVDPVSGPGGTQYF
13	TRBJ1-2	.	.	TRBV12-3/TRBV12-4	TGTGCCAGCAGTTTGCAGGGCCACTATGGCTACACCTTC	CASSLQGHYGYTF